This TCR beta chain was sequenced during a study of blood T cell repertoires in COVID-19. The germline V gene has CDR1 SQVTM and CDR2 ANQGSEA. The J segment lost 4 bases and the V segment lost 3 bases, leaving 1 base of the junction unmatched. The CDR3 runs 12 residues. TCRdb's copy holds only in-frame clones and misses some; the assay was immunoSEQ multiplex PCR. The sample includes fewer than 300,000 clones, over 75% of them seen just once. The genes are TRBV29-1 and TRBJ2-5; 8 bases map to TRBD1. The specimen was peripheral blood. The clonotype was recovered from a human donor in a cohort sampled during active COVID-19. CDR3 in DNA: TGCAGCGTTGATCAGGGGGCAGAGACCCAGTACTTC. This sequence encodes CSVDQGAETQYF.